This T cell receptor beta chain was retrieved from a study of shared clonotypes between healthy human individuals. On this clone itself: Different DNA sequences within this sample yield the same CDR3.

The CDR3 sequence is 13 residues long. V was pared by 3 bases and J by 2 bases, with 8 bases between. Germline CDR1 reads SGHAT; CDR2 reads FQNNGV. Naive CD8 cells, CD45RO-negative and positively selected for CCR7, excluded terminally differentiated effector memory CD45RA+ cells. The repertoire was sequenced with immunoSEQ multiplex PCR; TCRdb's copy has only in-frame clones and lacks some. The sample carries 2 million to 2.5 million clones, about 95% recorded once. The rearrangement links TRBV11-2 to TRBJ2-7, with D unclear. This clonotype was sampled from a man aged 18 to 29 in good health. The specimen sequenced was naive CD8+ T cells sorted from blood. This CDR3 is CASSFRVTYEQYF. The CDR3 nucleotides read TGTGCCAGCAGCTTTAGAGTCACCTACGAGCAGTACTTC.